This TCR beta chain emerged from a study of neurological immune-mediated disorders. Findings and limits, study-wide: Across subjects, expanded clones had no CDR3 amino acid sequences in common, pointing to private repertoires in all groups.

Germline-derived CDR1 and CDR2 are SGHTA and FQGNSA. The CDR3 totals 15 residues. The V and J ends lost 1 base and 7 bases respectively, with 14 bases between them. This clonotype was detected ten times or more. Its antigen is currently unknown. Synthesis of cDNA was accomplished via 5'RACE employing 10-nucleotide random UMIs. A single record per CDR3 protein comes from TCRdb applying MiXCR to the 5' RACE reads. The sample comprises about 59,000 distinct CDR3 sequences, about 4% of which are singletons, and more than 2% rests with the top ten. This clonotype was obtained from a woman between 50 and 59 years old with multiple sclerosis. Sequenced sample: PBMCs. V gene TRBV7-2 combines with J gene TRBJ2-1; D is possibly TRBD1 or TRBD2 (6 bases each). The CDR3 nucleotides are TGTGCCAGCAGCTTAGAGGGGGGCGCGCGAAATGAGCAGTTCTTC. It codes for CASSLEGGARNEQFF.